This TCR beta chain was found in a study of CD8+ T cells in alopecia areata. General observations from the study: Scalp clonality and expanded CD8+ clones among the top 100 showed significant decreases with tofacitinib.

In germline, CDR1 is GTSNPN, CDR2 SVGIG (reference sequence). V lost 0 bases and J lost 11, with 16 bases in between. The CDR3 consists of 13 residues. Turning to this clone: Its antigen is as yet unknown.

Stated treatment: oral pan-JAK inhibitor, 5-10 mg twice daily. Researchers gathered lesional scalp punch biopsies and peripheral blood from patients with alopecia areata. Extraction and reverse transcription of RNA yielded cDNA as the sequencing template. Clones were read by immunoSEQ multiplex PCR, and TCRdb kept only the in-frame ones, dropping some. This repertoire shows about 190,000 clones, roughly 70% found once; its top ten account for approximately 1.3%. The receptor was isolated from a human donor with alopecia areata. This chain links TRBV30 with TRBJ1-1; D is perhaps TRBD1 (5 bases). This specimen was CD4+ T cells sorted from blood, taken around week 50, from a patient treated with tofacitinib. DNA of the CDR3: TGTGCCTGGAGTGTCGTTCGGGGAGGGGACGCTTTCTTT. Amino acid sequence: CAWSVVRGGDAFF.